A selection of T cell receptor beta chains follows, all from one sample in a study of shared clonotypes between healthy human individuals. Sequencing used immunoSEQ multiplex PCR; TCRdb keeps in-frame clones, though not all of them. The sample shows approximately 940,000 clones, approximately 80% of them seen only once. Sequencing was carried out using memory CD4+ T cells sorted from blood. Every receptor here comes from a man aged 18 to 29 in good health. The CDR3 runs from the conserved cysteine through the conserved F or W. D genes are given only for firm matches. Not all rows give a size; the values are once, few, many and, for expanded clones, a class.

CDR3 protein: CASSPTGPTPSTDTQYF
CDR3 DNA: TGTGCCAGCTCACCCACCGGACCGACTCCTTCCACAGATACGCAGTATTTT
V gene: TRBV18
J gene: TRBJ2-3
D gene: NA
clone size: NA

CDR3 protein: CASSPGGNEKLFF
CDR3 DNA: TGTGCCAGCTCACCCGGTGGTAATGAAAAACTGTTTTTT
V gene: TRBV18
J gene: TRBJ1-4
D gene: NA
clone size: NA

CDR3 protein: CASSLDPMGLADYNEQFF
CDR3 DNA: TGTGCCAGCAGCTTAGATCCGATGGGACTAGCGGACTACAATGAGCAGTTCTTC
V gene: TRBV11-2
J gene: TRBJ2-1
D gene: TRBD2
clone size: NA

CDR3 protein: CASRSRTGGDQPQHF
CDR3 DNA: TGTGCCAGCAGGAGTAGGACAGGGGGCGATCAGCCCCAGCATTTT
V gene: TRBV2
J gene: TRBJ1-5
D gene: TRBD1
clone size: NA

CDR3 protein: CASSERERTGELFF
CDR3 DNA: TGTGCCAGCAGCGAGCGGGAGCGGACTGGGGAGCTGTTTTTT
V gene: TRBV6-1
J gene: TRBJ2-2
D gene: TRBD2
clone size: NA

CDR3 protein: CASSELSGGFSDEQFF
CDR3 DNA: TGTGCCAGCAGTGAACTTAGCGGGGGGTTCTCAGATGAGCAGTTCTTC
V gene: TRBV6-1
J gene: TRBJ2-1
D gene: TRBD2
clone size: NA

CDR3 protein: CASSLRQGGTDTQYF
CDR3 DNA: TGCGCCAGCAGCCTACGACAGGGTGGCACAGATACGCAGTATTTT
V gene: TRBV5-1
J gene: TRBJ2-3
D gene: TRBD1
clone size: NA

CDR3 protein: CACRVSGMNTEAFF
CDR3 DNA: TGTGCCTGCCGGGTCTCAGGTATGAACACTGAAGCTTTCTTT
V gene: TRBV30
J gene: TRBJ1-1
D gene: NA
clone size: NA

CDR3 protein: CASSLSATSTDTQYF
CDR3 DNA: TGTGCCAGCAGCTTATCAGCAACCTCCACAGATACGCAGTATTTT
V gene: TRBV7-3
J gene: TRBJ2-3
D gene: NA
clone size: few

CDR3 protein: CASSLSPIYEQYF
CDR3 DNA: TGCGCCAGCAGCTTGAGCCCAATCTACGAGCAGTACTTC
V gene: TRBV5-1
J gene: TRBJ2-7
D gene: NA
clone size: NA

CDR3 protein: CASSQDQGRGEQYF
CDR3 DNA: TGTGCCAGCAGCCAAGATCAGGGAAGGGGCGAGCAGTACTTC
V gene: TRBV4-2
J gene: TRBJ2-7
D gene: NA
clone size: once

CDR3 protein: CASSLRGSTEAFF
CDR3 DNA: TGTGCCAGCAGCTTAAGAGGAAGCACTGAAGCTTTCTTT
V gene: TRBV5-6
J gene: TRBJ1-1
D gene: NA
clone size: NA

CDR3 protein: CASRTRGGPSGANVLTF
CDR3 DNA: TGTGCCAGCCGAACCCGGGGGGGGCCCTCTGGGGCCAACGTCCTGACTTTC
V gene: TRBV18
J gene: TRBJ2-6
D gene: TRBD2
clone size: NA

CDR3 protein: CASRPGQGEETQYF
CDR3 DNA: TGTGCCAGCAGACCAGGACAGGGAGAAGAGACCCAGTACTTC
V gene: TRBV6-1
J gene: TRBJ2-5
D gene: TRBD1
clone size: NA

CDR3 protein: CASSARGISGNTIYF
CDR3 DNA: TGTGCCAGCAGCGCGCGGGGGATCTCTGGAAACACCATATATTTT
V gene: TRBV5-6
J gene: TRBJ1-3
D gene: NA
clone size: once

CDR3 protein: CSVIQGLGETQYF
CDR3 DNA: TGCAGCGTTATACAGGGATTGGGGGAGACCCAGTACTTC
V gene: TRBV29-1
J gene: TRBJ2-5
D gene: NA
clone size: few

CDR3 protein: CAWDRPSGNTIYF
CDR3 DNA: TGTGCCTGGGACAGGCCGTCTGGAAACACCATATATTTT
V gene: TRBV30
J gene: TRBJ1-3
D gene: NA
clone size: NA

CDR3 protein: CASGLSNSDEQFF
CDR3 DNA: TGTGCTAGTGGTTTGTCAAATTCCGATGAGCAGTTCTTC
V gene: TRBV12-5
J gene: TRBJ2-1
D gene: NA
clone size: NA

CDR3 protein: CASSLDRGQSSGNTIYF
CDR3 DNA: TGTGCCAGCAGCTTGGACAGGGGCCAGAGCTCTGGAAACACCATATATTTT
V gene: TRBV5-4
J gene: TRBJ1-3
D gene: TRBD1
clone size: NA

CDR3 protein: CASSIARDSGYTF
CDR3 DNA: TGTGCCAGCAGTATCGCCCGGGACAGCGGCTACACCTTC
V gene: TRBV6-5
J gene: TRBJ1-2
D gene: TRBD1
clone size: NA

CDR3 protein: CASSPGQGNYGYTF
CDR3 DNA: TGTGCCAGCAGCCCGGGACAGGGCAACTATGGCTACACCTTC
V gene: TRBV6-1
J gene: TRBJ1-2
D gene: TRBD1
clone size: NA

CDR3 protein: CASSRSGSTYEQYF
CDR3 DNA: TGTGCCAGCTCACGGAGCGGGAGTACCTACGAGCAGTACTTC
V gene: TRBV27
J gene: TRBJ2-7
D gene: TRBD2
clone size: once

CDR3 protein: CASRPDQPSTNEKLFF
CDR3 DNA: TGTGCCAGCAGGCCTGACCAGCCGTCAACTAATGAAAAACTGTTTTTT
V gene: TRBV28
J gene: TRBJ1-4
D gene: NA
clone size: NA

CDR3 protein: CASSAMARGDSPLHF
CDR3 DNA: TGTGCCAGTAGTGCTATGGCCAGGGGAGATTCACCCCTCCACTTT
V gene: TRBV19
J gene: TRBJ1-6
D gene: NA
clone size: NA

CDR3 protein: CASSYSSPRQGYGYTF
CDR3 DNA: TGTGCCAGCAGTTACTCGTCCCCTAGACAGGGCTATGGCTACACCTTC
V gene: TRBV6-5
J gene: TRBJ1-2
D gene: TRBD1
clone size: NA

CDR3 protein: CASSLGGDNSPLHF
CDR3 DNA: TGTGCCAGCAGCTTAGGGGGGGATAATTCACCCCTCCACTTT
V gene: TRBV7-2
J gene: TRBJ1-6
D gene: NA
clone size: NA

CDR3 protein: CASSPLQGRAFF
CDR3 DNA: TGTGCCAGCAGTCCATTACAGGGTCGGGCTTTCTTT
V gene: TRBV28
J gene: TRBJ1-1
D gene: NA
clone size: NA

CDR3 protein: CASSVQSDRPDTQYF
CDR3 DNA: TGTGCCAGCAGCGTACAATCGGACAGGCCAGATACGCAGTATTTT
V gene: TRBV7-2
J gene: TRBJ2-3
D gene: TRBD1
clone size: NA

CDR3 protein: CASSLNDGYQPQHF
CDR3 DNA: TGTGCCAGCAGTTTGAATGATGGTTATCAGCCCCAGCATTTT
V gene: TRBV27
J gene: TRBJ1-5
D gene: NA
clone size: NA

CDR3 protein: CAWSRSNQPQHF
CDR3 DNA: TGTGCCTGGAGTCGGAGCAATCAGCCCCAGCATTTT
V gene: TRBV30
J gene: TRBJ1-5
D gene: NA
clone size: few

CDR3 protein: CSAGSTAAGELFF
CDR3 DNA: TGCAGCGCCGGGTCTACCGCGGCCGGGGAGCTGTTTTTT
V gene: TRBV29-1
J gene: TRBJ2-2
D gene: NA
clone size: NA

CDR3 protein: CASSERSTSGGMEQFF
CDR3 DNA: TGTGCCAGCAGTGAACGGTCTACTAGCGGGGGGATGGAGCAGTTCTTC
V gene: TRBV6-1
J gene: TRBJ2-1
D gene: TRBD2
clone size: once

CDR3 protein: CASSRGILNEQYF
CDR3 DNA: TGTGCCAGCAGCCGCGGCATTCTGAACGAGCAGTACTTC
V gene: TRBV5-6
J gene: TRBJ2-7
D gene: NA
clone size: NA

CDR3 protein: CASRDRLETQYF
CDR3 DNA: TGTGCCAGCAGGGACAGGCTTGAGACCCAGTACTTC
V gene: TRBV6-5
J gene: TRBJ2-5
D gene: TRBD1
clone size: NA

CDR3 protein: CASSPGTPNEQFF
CDR3 DNA: TGTGCCAGCTCACCCGGGACACCCAATGAGCAGTTCTTC
V gene: TRBV18
J gene: TRBJ2-1
D gene: NA
clone size: NA

CDR3 protein: CASSVTGEGGSPLHF
CDR3 DNA: TGTGCCAGCAGCGTCACAGGGGAAGGAGGATCACCCCTCCACTTT
V gene: TRBV9
J gene: TRBJ1-6
D gene: TRBD1
clone size: many

CDR3 protein: CASSYFGTSRSDTQYF
CDR3 DNA: TGTGCCAGCAGTTATTTCGGGACTAGCAGATCAGATACGCAGTATTTT
V gene: TRBV6-6
J gene: TRBJ2-3
D gene: TRBD2
clone size: NA

CDR3 protein: CASSPPGSHEQYF
CDR3 DNA: TGTGCCAGCTCACCACCCGGGTCCCACGAGCAGTACTTC
V gene: TRBV18
J gene: TRBJ2-7
D gene: NA
clone size: NA

CDR3 protein: CASSFGGTYGYTF
CDR3 DNA: TGTGCCTCCAGTTTCGGGGGGACCTATGGCTACACCTTC
V gene: TRBV27
J gene: TRBJ1-2
D gene: NA
clone size: NA

CDR3 protein: CASRNSGITEAFF
CDR3 DNA: TGCGCCAGCAGAAACTCAGGGATCACTGAAGCTTTCTTT
V gene: TRBV10-2
J gene: TRBJ1-1
D gene: NA
clone size: NA

CDR3 protein: CASSFGGRSSGYTF
CDR3 DNA: TGTGCCAGCAGTTTTGGGGGCCGATCATCTGGCTACACCTTC
V gene: TRBV27
J gene: TRBJ1-2
D gene: NA
clone size: NA

CDR3 protein: CAWTSGVITDTQYF
CDR3 DNA: TGTGCCTGGACGTCGGGAGTAATAACAGATACGCAGTATTTT
V gene: TRBV30
J gene: TRBJ2-3
D gene: NA
clone size: NA

CDR3 protein: CASRGQGRVPGELFF
CDR3 DNA: TGTGCCAGCAGGGGACAGGGCAGGGTTCCCGGGGAGCTGTTTTTT
V gene: TRBV2
J gene: TRBJ2-2
D gene: TRBD1
clone size: NA

CDR3 protein: CASGPEKDQPQHF
CDR3 DNA: TGTGCCAGCGGCCCTGAGAAGGATCAGCCCCAGCATTTT
V gene: TRBV2
J gene: TRBJ1-5
D gene: NA
clone size: NA

CDR3 protein: CASSPRDSYEQYF
CDR3 DNA: TGTGCCAGCAGCCCCCGGGACAGCTACGAGCAGTACTTC
V gene: TRBV5-4
J gene: TRBJ2-7
D gene: TRBD1
clone size: NA

CDR3 protein: CASRVGDQPQHF
CDR3 DNA: TGTGCCAGCAGGGTAGGGGATCAGCCCCAGCATTTT
V gene: TRBV28
J gene: TRBJ1-5
D gene: NA
clone size: NA

CDR3 protein: CASSQPAAGRYEQYF
CDR3 DNA: TGTGCCAGCAGTCAGCCAGCGGCGGGAAGGTACGAGCAGTACTTC
V gene: TRBV7-2
J gene: TRBJ2-7
D gene: NA
clone size: NA

CDR3 protein: CASSQDLRTAHWEAFF
CDR3 DNA: TGTGCCAGCAGCCAAGATCTTCGCACAGCACACTGGGAAGCTTTCTTT
V gene: TRBV4-2
J gene: TRBJ1-1
D gene: NA
clone size: NA

CDR3 protein: CASSVLGQGNEKLFF
CDR3 DNA: TGTGCCAGCAGCGTATTAGGACAGGGTAATGAAAAACTGTTTTTT
V gene: TRBV9
J gene: TRBJ1-4
D gene: TRBD1
clone size: once

CDR3 protein: CASSPGQGTTQYF
CDR3 DNA: TGTGCTAGCAGCCCGGGACAGGGGACGACCCAGTACTTC
V gene: TRBV7-7
J gene: TRBJ2-5
D gene: TRBD1
clone size: NA

CDR3 protein: CASSGQLSGNTIYF
CDR3 DNA: TGTGCCAGCAGTGGGCAGCTCTCTGGAAACACCATATATTTT
V gene: TRBV2
J gene: TRBJ1-3
D gene: NA
clone size: NA

CDR3 protein: CASRVTGVTEAFF
CDR3 DNA: TGTGCCAGCAGGGTGACAGGGGTCACTGAAGCTTTCTTT
V gene: TRBV2
J gene: TRBJ1-1
D gene: TRBD1
clone size: NA

CDR3 protein: CASSYDGQGVTEAFF
CDR3 DNA: TGTGCCAGCAGTTACGACGGACAGGGGGTTACTGAAGCTTTCTTT
V gene: TRBV6-5
J gene: TRBJ1-1
D gene: TRBD1
clone size: NA

CDR3 protein: CASSYPGPGRNEQFF
CDR3 DNA: TGTGCCAGCAGCTACCCGGGACCCGGTAGGAATGAGCAGTTCTTC
V gene: TRBV14
J gene: TRBJ2-1
D gene: NA
clone size: NA

CDR3 protein: CASKQRYGYTF
CDR3 DNA: TGCGCCAGCAAACAACGGTATGGCTACACCTTC
V gene: TRBV23-1
J gene: TRBJ1-2
D gene: NA
clone size: NA

CDR3 protein: CASSRSGVQSYEQYF
CDR3 DNA: TGCGCCAGCAGCCGGAGCGGAGTCCAATCCTACGAGCAGTACTTC
V gene: TRBV4-3
J gene: TRBJ2-7
D gene: NA
clone size: few

CDR3 protein: CASSYSGLEAFF
CDR3 DNA: TGTGCCAGCAGTTACTCGGGCCTGGAAGCTTTCTTT
V gene: TRBV6-5
J gene: TRBJ1-1
D gene: NA
clone size: NA

CDR3 protein: CASTTGQTTNEKLFF
CDR3 DNA: TGTGCCAGCACGACAGGGCAAACAACTAATGAAAAACTGTTTTTT
V gene: TRBV6-6
J gene: TRBJ1-4
D gene: TRBD1
clone size: NA

CDR3 protein: CASSQETGTYGYTF
CDR3 DNA: TGTGCCAGCTCACAAGAGACAGGGACTTATGGCTACACCTTC
V gene: TRBV18
J gene: TRBJ1-2
D gene: TRBD1
clone size: NA